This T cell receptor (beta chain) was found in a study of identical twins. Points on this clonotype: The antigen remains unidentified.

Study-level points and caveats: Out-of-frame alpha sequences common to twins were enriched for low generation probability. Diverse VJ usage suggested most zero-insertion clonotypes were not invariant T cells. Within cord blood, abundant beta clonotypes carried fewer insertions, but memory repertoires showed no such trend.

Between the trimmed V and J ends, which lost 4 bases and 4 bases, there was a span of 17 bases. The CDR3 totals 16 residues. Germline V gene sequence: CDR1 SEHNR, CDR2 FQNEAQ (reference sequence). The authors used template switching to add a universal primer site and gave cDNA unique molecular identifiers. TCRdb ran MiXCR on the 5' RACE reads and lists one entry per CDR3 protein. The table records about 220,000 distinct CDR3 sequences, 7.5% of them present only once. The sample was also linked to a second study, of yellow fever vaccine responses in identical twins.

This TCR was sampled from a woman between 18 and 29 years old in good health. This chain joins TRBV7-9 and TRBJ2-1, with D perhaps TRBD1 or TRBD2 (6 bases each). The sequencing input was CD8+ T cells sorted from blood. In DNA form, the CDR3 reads TGTGCCAGCAGCTGGGCGGGGACACATAGATACAATGAGCAGTTCTTC. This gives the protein CASSWAGTHRYNEQFF.